The clone carrying this T cell receptor (beta chain) was counted at least ten times. Antigen: not known. The sample is drawn from a study of identical twins. A universal primer binding site was introduced by template switching. The final cDNA contained unique molecular identifiers. In TCRdb, the 5' RACE reads were re-called with MiXCR into one record per CDR3 protein. The table has hundreds of thousands of distinct CDR3 sequences, 9% to 15% seen once. Regarding the study as a whole: Where beta out-of-frame sequences were concerned, excess twin sharing was weaker.

The CDR3 covers 13 residues. V gave up 0 bases and J gave up 5 bases, with 10 bases separating them. The germline V gene encodes CDR1 SQVTM and CDR2 ANQGSEA. This sample was also put to use in a study of yellow fever vaccine responses in identical twins.

This chain links TRBV29-1 with TRBJ2-5, with D perhaps matching TRBD1 or TRBD2 (5 bases each). The specimen sequenced was PBMCs. The receptor's source is a woman aged 18-29 years in good health. The CDR3 sequence: CSVEDGAGETQYF. CDR3 DNA: TGCAGCGTTGAAGACGGGGCTGGGGAGACCCAGTACTTC.